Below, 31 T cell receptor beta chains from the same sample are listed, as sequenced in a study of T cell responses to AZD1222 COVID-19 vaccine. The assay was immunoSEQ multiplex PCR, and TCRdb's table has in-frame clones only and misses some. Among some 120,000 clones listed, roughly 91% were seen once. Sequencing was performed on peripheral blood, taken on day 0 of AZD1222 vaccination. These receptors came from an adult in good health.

CDR3 in DNA: TGTGCCAGCACCCTATTTTTGGGAGAGTATAATTCACCCCTCCACTTT. Protein: CASTLFLGEYNSPLHF. The chain recombines TRBV27 with TRBJ1-6; D uncertain. The CDR3 contains 16 residues. CDR1 is MNHEY, CDR2 SMNVEV, per germline (reference sequence). V lost 7 bases, J lost 4 bases, and 17 bases lay in between.

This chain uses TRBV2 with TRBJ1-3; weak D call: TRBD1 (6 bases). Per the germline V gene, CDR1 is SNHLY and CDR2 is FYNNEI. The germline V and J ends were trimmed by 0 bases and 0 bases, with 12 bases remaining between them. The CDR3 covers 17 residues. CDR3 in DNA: TGTGCCAGCAGTGAAGCGCAGGGGATAAGCTCTGGAAACACCATATATTTT. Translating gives CASSEAQGISSGNTIYF.

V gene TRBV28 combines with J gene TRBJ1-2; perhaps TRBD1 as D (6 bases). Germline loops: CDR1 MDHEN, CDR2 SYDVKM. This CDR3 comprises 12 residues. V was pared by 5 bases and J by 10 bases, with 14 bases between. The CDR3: CASSLGGRSYTF. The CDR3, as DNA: TGTGCCAGCAGTCTGGGGGGGCGTTCCTACACCTTC.

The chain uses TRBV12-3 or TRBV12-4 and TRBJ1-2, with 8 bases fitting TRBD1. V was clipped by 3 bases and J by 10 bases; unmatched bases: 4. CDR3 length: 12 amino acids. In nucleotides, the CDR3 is TGTGCCAGCAGTTTCCCGGGACAGGTCTACACCTTC. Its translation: CASSFPGQVYTF.

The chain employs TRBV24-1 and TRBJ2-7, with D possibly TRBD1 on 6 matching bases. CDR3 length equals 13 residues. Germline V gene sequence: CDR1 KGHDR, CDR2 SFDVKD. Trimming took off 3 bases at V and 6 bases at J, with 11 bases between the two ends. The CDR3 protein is CATSDRLGGEQYF. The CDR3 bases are TGTGCCACCAGTGATCGCCTAGGGGGCGAGCAGTACTTC.

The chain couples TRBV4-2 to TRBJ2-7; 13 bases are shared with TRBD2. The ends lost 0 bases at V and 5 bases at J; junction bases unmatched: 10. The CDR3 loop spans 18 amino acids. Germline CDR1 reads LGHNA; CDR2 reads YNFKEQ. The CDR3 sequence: CASSQDIILAGGPHEQYF. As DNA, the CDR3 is TGTGCCAGCAGCCAAGACATCATACTAGCGGGGGGGCCGCACGAGCAGTACTTC.

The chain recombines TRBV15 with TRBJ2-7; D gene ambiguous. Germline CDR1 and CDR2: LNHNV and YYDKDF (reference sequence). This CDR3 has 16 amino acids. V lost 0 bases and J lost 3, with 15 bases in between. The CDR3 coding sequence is TGTGCCACCAGCAGAGATTACGGAACACGAGACTACGAGCAGTACTTC. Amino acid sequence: CATSRDYGTRDYEQYF.

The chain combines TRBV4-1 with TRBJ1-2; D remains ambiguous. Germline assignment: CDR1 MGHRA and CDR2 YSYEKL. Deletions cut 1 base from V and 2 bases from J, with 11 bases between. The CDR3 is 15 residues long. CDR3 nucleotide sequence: TGCGCCAGCAGCCAAGGGTTAGGATCCAACTATGGCTACACCTTC. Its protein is CASSQGLGSNYGYTF.

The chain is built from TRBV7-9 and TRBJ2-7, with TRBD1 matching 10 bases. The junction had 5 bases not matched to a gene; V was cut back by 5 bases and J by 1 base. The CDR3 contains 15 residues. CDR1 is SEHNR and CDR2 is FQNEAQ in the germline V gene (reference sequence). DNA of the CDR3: TGTGCCAGCAGCGCCGGGACAGGGGCTTCCTACGAGCAGTACTTC. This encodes CASSAGTGASYEQYF. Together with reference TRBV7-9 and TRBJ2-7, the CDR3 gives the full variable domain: DTGVSQNPRHKITKRGQNVTFRCDPISEHNRLYWYRQTLGQGPEFLTYFQNEAQLEKSRLLSDRFSAERPKGSFSTLEIQRTEQGDSAMYLCASSAGTGASYEQYFGPGTRLTVT.

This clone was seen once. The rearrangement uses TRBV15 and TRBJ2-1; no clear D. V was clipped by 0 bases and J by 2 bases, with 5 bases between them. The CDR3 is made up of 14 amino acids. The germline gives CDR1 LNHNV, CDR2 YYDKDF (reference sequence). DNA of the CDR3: TGTGCCACCAGCAGAGATCAGACCTACAATGAGCAGTTCTTC. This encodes CATSRDQTYNEQFF.

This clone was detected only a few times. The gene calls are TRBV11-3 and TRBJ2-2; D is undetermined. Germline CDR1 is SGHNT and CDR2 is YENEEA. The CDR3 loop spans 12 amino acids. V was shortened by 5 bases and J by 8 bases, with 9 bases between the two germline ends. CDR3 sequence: CASSPFGGELFF. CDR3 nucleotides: TGTGCCAGCAGCCCTTTTGGGGGGGAGCTGTTTTTT.

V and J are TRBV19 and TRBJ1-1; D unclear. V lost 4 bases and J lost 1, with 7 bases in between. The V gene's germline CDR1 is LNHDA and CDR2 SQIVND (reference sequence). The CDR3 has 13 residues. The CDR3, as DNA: TGTGCCAGTAGTACGAGGTGGAACACTGAAGCTTTCTTT. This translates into CASSTRWNTEAFF.

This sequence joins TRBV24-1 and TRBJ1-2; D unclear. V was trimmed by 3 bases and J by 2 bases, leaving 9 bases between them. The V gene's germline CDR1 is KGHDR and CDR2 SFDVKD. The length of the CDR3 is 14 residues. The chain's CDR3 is CATSDTSRNYGYTF. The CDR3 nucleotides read TGTGCCACCAGTGATACCTCGAGGAACTATGGCTACACCTTC.

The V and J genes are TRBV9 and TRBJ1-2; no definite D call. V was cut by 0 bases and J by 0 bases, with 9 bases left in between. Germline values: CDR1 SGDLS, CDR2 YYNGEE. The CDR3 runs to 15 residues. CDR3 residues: CASSVEGGSNYGYTF. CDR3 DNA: TGTGCCAGCAGCGTAGAAGGCGGCTCTAACTATGGCTACACCTTC.

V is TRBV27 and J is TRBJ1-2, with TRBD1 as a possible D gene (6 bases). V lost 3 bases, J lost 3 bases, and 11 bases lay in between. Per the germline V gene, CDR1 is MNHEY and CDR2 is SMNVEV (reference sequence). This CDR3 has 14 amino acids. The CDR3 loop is CASSFLNRDYGYTF. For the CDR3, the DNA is TGTGCCAGCAGTTTCCTCAACAGGGACTATGGCTACACCTTC.

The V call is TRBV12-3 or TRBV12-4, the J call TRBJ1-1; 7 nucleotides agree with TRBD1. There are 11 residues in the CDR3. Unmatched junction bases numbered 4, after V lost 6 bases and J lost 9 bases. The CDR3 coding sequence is TGTGCCAGCAGATACAGGGGCAAAGCTTTCTTT. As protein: CASRYRGKAFF.

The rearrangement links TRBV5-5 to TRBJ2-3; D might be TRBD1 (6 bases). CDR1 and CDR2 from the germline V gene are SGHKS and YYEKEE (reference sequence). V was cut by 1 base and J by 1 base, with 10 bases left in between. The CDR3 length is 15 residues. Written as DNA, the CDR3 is TGTGCCAGCAGCTTGTACAGGGCCCGCACAGATACGCAGTATTTT. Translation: CASSLYRARTDTQYF.

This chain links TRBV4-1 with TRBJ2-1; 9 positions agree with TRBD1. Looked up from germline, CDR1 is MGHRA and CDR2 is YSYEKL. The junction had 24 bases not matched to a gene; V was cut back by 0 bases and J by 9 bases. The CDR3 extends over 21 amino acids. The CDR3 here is CASSQERGQGPTFSRVGEQFF. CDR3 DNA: TGCGCCAGCAGCCAAGAGAGGGGACAGGGACCTACGTTTTCCCGGGTTGGTGAGCAGTTCTTC.

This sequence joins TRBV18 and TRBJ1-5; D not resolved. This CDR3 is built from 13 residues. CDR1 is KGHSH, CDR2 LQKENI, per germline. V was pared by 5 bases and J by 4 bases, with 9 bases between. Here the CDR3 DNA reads TGTGCCAGCTCAAACGGCCAAAATCAGCCCCAGCATTTT. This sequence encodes CASSNGQNQPQHF.

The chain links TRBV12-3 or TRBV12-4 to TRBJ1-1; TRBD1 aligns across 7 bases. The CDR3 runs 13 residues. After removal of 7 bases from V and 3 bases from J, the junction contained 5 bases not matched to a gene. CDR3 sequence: CASTPGQDTEAFF. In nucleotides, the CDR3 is TGTGCCAGCACCCCCGGACAGGACACTGAAGCTTTCTTT.

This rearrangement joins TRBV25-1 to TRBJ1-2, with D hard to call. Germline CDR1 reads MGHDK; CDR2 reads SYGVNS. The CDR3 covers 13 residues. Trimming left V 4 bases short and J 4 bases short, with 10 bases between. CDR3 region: CASSARDLYGYTF. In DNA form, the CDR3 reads TGTGCCAGCAGTGCACGGGATCTCTATGGCTACACCTTC.

The CDR3 bases are TGCGCCAGCAGCCAAGATCCAGAAGCGGGGTACACCGGGGAGCTGTTTTTT. Its protein is CASSQDPEAGYTGELFF. The J gene is TRBJ2-2, the V gene TRBV4-1; 7 nucleotides match TRBD2. J lost 3 bases, V lost 0 bases, and 7 bases had no gene match. CDR1 is MGHRA and CDR2 is YSYEKL in the germline V gene. This CDR3 comprises 17 residues.

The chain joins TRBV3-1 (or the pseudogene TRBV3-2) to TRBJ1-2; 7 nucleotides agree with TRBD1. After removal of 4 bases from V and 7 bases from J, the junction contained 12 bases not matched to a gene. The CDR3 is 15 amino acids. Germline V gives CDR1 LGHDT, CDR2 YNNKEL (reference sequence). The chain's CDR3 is CASSRTTGSNLGYTF. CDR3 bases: TGTGCCAGCAGCCGAACGACAGGGAGTAACCTTGGCTACACCTTC.

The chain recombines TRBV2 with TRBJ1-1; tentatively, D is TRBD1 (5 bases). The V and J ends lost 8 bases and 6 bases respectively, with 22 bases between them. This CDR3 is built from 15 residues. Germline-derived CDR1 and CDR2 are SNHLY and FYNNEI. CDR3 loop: CASGTGGLGMAEAFF. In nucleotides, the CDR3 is TGTGCCAGCGGGACGGGAGGTTTGGGTATGGCTGAAGCTTTCTTT.

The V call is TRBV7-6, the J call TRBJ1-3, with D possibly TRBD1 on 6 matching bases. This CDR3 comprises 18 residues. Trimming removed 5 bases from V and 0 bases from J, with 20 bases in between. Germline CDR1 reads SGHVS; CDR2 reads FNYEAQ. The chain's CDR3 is CASSPLTGLRNSGNTIYF. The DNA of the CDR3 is TGTGCCAGCAGCCCACTGACAGGCCTGAGGAACTCTGGAAACACCATATATTTT. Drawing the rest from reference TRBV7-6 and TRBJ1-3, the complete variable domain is GAGVSQSPRYKVTKRGQDVALRCDPISGHVSLYWYRQALGQGPEFLTYFNYEAQQDKSGLPNDRFSAERPEGSISTLTIQRTEQRDSAMYRCASSPLTGLRNSGNTIYFGEGSWLTVV.

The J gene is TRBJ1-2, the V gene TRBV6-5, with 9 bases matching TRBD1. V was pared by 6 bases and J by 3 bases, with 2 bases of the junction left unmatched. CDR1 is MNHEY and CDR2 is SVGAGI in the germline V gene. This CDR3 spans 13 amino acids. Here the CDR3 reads CASRGDRDYGYTF. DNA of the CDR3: TGTGCCAGCAGGGGGGACAGGGACTATGGCTACACCTTC.

CDR3 DNA: TGTGCCAGCAGCTGGACAGTTCGTGGAAACACCATATATTTT. It encodes CASSWTVRGNTIYF. The chain couples TRBV5-5 to TRBJ1-3; tentative D call: TRBD1 (6 bases). The CDR3 sequence is 14 residues long. CDR1 and CDR2 (germline): SGHKS, YYEKEE (reference sequence). The V gene lost 3 bases and the J gene lost 3 bases, with 10 bases spanning the gap. The complete variable domain, with remaining parts taken from reference TRBV5-5 and TRBJ1-3, reads DAGVTQSPTHLIKTRGQQVTLRCSPISGHKSVSWYQQVLGQGPQFIFQYYEKEERGRGNFPDRFSARQFPNYSSELNVNALLLGDSALYLCASSWTVRGNTIYFGEGSWLTVV.

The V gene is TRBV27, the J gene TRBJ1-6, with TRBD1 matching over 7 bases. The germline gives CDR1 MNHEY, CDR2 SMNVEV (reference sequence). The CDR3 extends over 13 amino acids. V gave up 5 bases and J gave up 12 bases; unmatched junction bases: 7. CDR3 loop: CASSVGQFRPLHF. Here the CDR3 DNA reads TGTGCCAGCAGTGTGGGACAGTTTCGACCCCTCCACTTT.

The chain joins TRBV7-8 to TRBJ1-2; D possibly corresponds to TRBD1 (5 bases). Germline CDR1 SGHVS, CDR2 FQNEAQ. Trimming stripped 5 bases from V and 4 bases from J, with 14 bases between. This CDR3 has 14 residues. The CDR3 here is CASSLEGAGYGYTF. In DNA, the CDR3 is TGTGCCAGCAGCCTTGAAGGGGCAGGCTATGGCTACACCTTC.

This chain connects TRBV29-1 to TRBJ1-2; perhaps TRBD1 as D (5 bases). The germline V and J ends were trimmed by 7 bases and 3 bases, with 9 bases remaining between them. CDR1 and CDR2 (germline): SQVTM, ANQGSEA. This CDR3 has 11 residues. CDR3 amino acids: CSDGTDYGYTF. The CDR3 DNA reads TGCAGCGACGGGACGGACTATGGCTACACCTTC.

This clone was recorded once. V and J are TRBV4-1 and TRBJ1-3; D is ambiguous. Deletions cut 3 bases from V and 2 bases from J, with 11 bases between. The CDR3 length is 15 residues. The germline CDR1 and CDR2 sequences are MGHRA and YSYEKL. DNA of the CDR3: TGCGCCAGCAGCCAGACTTGGGCTGCTGGAAACACCATATATTTT. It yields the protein CASSQTWAAGNTIYF.